What follows is one TCR beta chain and its context. Adults between roughly 18 and 89 years of age took part from under 30 US areas. The V end lost 4 bases, the J end lost 8 bases, and 14 bases lay between the germline ends. The CDR3 has 13 amino acids. CDR1 SNHLY and CDR2 FYNNEI come from the germline V gene. The data are from a study of blood T cell repertoires in COVID-19. Authors' analysis steps: Estimates of nucleated cell counts were drawn from the amplification of reference gene primers. Libraries were prepared by immunoSEQ multiplex PCR; TCRdb keeps only in-frame clonotypes and omits some of them. From that table come the V and J calls and clone size; the DNA was used to work out D and trimming. This table has 150,000 to 200,000 clones, 88% appearing once.

This TCR came from a woman aged 50 to 60 who had recovered from COVID-19. The sequenced material came from PBMCs or T cells enriched from blood (not recorded which). The V gene is TRBV2, the J gene TRBJ1-2; D is perhaps TRBD1 (6 bases). The CDR3 is CASSVKTGVGYTF. The CDR3, as DNA: TGTGCCAGCAGTGTAAAGACAGGTGTCGGCTACACCTTC. The complete variable domain, with remaining parts taken from reference TRBV2 and TRBJ1-2, reads EPEVTQTPSHQVTQMGQEVILRCVPISNHLYFYWYRQILGQKVEFLVSFYNNEISEKSEIFDDQFSVERPDGSNFTLKIRSTKLEDSAMYFCASSVKTGVGYTFGSGTRLTVV.